This note documents a single T cell receptor beta chain sequence. The antigen remains unidentified. This specimen comes from a study of a mutant IDH1 vaccine in newly diagnosed glioma. The CDR3 length is 11 residues. Germline CDR1 reads MNHEY; CDR2 reads SVGAGI. With 8 bases removed from V and 7 bases from J, the gap between germline ends came to 11 bases. Generated by immunoSEQ multiplex PCR, the TCRdb table keeps only in-frame clones and is missing some. This table holds 50,000 to 70,000 clones, roughly 80% found once. Stated time point: week 5, during vaccination. Every vaccination contained 300 ug of the mutant IDH1 20-mer peptide and was paired with topical imiquimod.

This sample comprised PBMCs, obtained from a glioma patient whose treatment included an IDH1 peptide vaccine. The TCR comes from a young woman with glioma. Some clones in this sample may be carry-over from other donors' samples. V is TRBV6-5 and J is TRBJ2-5; D possibly corresponds to TRBD1 (5 bases). CDR3: CASSEGATQYF. DNA of the CDR3: TGTGCCAGCTCAGAAGGGGCGACCCAGTACTTC.